The 15 T cell receptor beta chains presented below share a single source sample, sequenced in a study of patients and donors after allogeneic stem cell transplantation. TCRdb re-analysed the RT-PCR reads in MiXCR, keeping a single row per CDR3 protein. The sample holds approximately 9,500 distinct CDR3 sequences; around 4.1% are singletons and the top ten take roughly 21%. Sequenced sample: blood, either unsorted or a sorted T cell fraction (not recorded which). The receptors stem from a human donor who was either an allogeneic HSCT recipient or a stem cell or donor lymphocyte infusion donor (not recorded which). It is not recorded whose cells these are; they may come from a transplant donor.

This clonotype was observed many times. The J gene is TRBJ2-1, the V gene TRBV2; tentative D call: TRBD2 (5 bases). Germline values: CDR1 SNHLY, CDR2 FYNNEI. The CDR3 extends over 13 amino acids. Deletions cut 6 bases from V and 5 bases from J, with 11 bases between. The chain's CDR3 is CASRLGQNNEQFF. The DNA for the CDR3 is TGTGCCAGCAGACTAGGTCAGAACAATGAGCAGTTCTTC.

This clonotype was detected ten times or more. V and J are TRBV4-2 and TRBJ2-2, with 12 bases that match TRBD1. J gave up 8 bases and V 4 bases, and 5 bases lay outside the gene matches. The germline V gene encodes CDR1 LGHNA and CDR2 YNFKEQ. CDR3 length: 15 residues. The DNA of the CDR3 is TGTGCCAGCAGCCCGGGACAGGGGGCGGGTGGGGAGCTGTTTTTT. It encodes CASSPGQGAGGELFF.

V and J are TRBV14 and TRBJ2-7, with D possibly TRBD2 on 5 matching bases. From germline, CDR1 is SGHDN and CDR2 FVKESK. V was pared by 2 bases and J by 4 bases, with 15 bases between. The length of the CDR3 is 15 residues. CDR3 bases: TGTGCCAGCAGCCAATTAAGGACTCCGCCTTACGAGCAGTACTTC. Protein sequence: CASSQLRTPPYEQYF.

There are many counts of this clonotype. The chain uses TRBV24-1 and TRBJ2-5, with 7 bases fitting TRBD1. CDR1 is KGHDR and CDR2 is SFDVKD in the germline V gene. This CDR3 is 13 amino acids long. The junction had 8 bases not matched to a gene; V was cut back by 12 bases and J by 2 bases. The CDR3 DNA follows: TGTGCCTCCCGGGACAGCAGACAAGAGACCCAGTACTTC. Its protein is CASRDSRQETQYF.

This clonotype was recorded at least ten times. The chain recombines TRBV28 with TRBJ2-5; D is perhaps TRBD2 (5 bases). The ends were cut back, 8 bases at V and 5 bases at J, with 12 bases in the middle. Germline V gene data show CDR1 as MDHEN and CDR2 as SYDVKM. The CDR3 totals 12 residues. The CDR3 bases are TGTGCCAGCGGGCTATTAGCGGAGACCCAGTACTTC. This sequence encodes CASGLLAETQYF. The full variable domain, in which reference TRBV28 and TRBJ2-5 provide the parts outside the CDR3, is DVKVTQSSRYLVKRTGEKVFLECVQDMDHENMFWYRQDPGLGLRLIYFSYDVKMKEKGDIPEGYSVSREKKERFSLILESASTNQTSMYLCASGLLAETQYFGPGTRLLVL.

This clonotype was counted many times. The chain links TRBV9 to TRBJ2-3; TRBD2 matches 7 bases. Germline loops: CDR1 SGDLS, CDR2 YYNGEE. This CDR3 region has 15 residues. J was trimmed by 2 bases and V by 4 bases; bases with no gene match: 7. CDR3: CASSQSGTLTDTQYF. The CDR3 DNA sequence: TGTGCCAGCAGCCAAAGCGGGACTCTCACAGATACGCAGTATTTT.

In this sample, this clonotype turned up a few times. CDR3 region: CASSPISGSSTYEQYF. The DNA of the CDR3 is TGTGCCAGCTCACCAATTAGCGGGAGCTCCACCTACGAGCAGTACTTC. The V call is TRBV18, the J call TRBJ2-7; 9 bases match TRBD2. CDR3 length: 16 residues. Germline V gene sequence: CDR1 KGHSH, CDR2 LQKENI. J gave up 2 bases and V 2 bases, and 7 bases lay outside the gene matches.

This clonotype was recorded many times. This chain joins TRBV12-3 or TRBV12-4 and TRBJ1-3; D gene uncertain. The CDR3 runs 17 residues. V was trimmed by 6 bases and J by 8 bases, leaving 26 bases between them. CDR3 nucleotides: TGTGCCAGCAGGCCCCACAGCTACCGTGTCGTCGGGGACACCATATATTTT. Its translation is CASRPHSYRVVGDTIYF.

This clonotype was seen repeatedly, ten times or more. The CDR3 is CASSYWAKDRGLLETQYF. The CDR3 nucleotides are TGCGCCAGCAGCTATTGGGCTAAAGACAGGGGGCTTTTGGAGACCCAGTACTTC. The V call is TRBV4-1, the J call TRBJ2-5; 10 bases are shared with TRBD1. The CDR3 runs 18 residues. Germline V gene sequence: CDR1 MGHRA, CDR2 YSYEKL. V lost 5 bases and J lost 5; bases outside the gene matches: 17.

There are many counts of this clonotype. This chain links TRBV5-1 with TRBJ1-2; 9 bases align to TRBD1. The CDR3 totals 14 residues. Per germline, CDR1 SGHRS and CDR2 YFSETQ. V gave up 4 bases and J gave up 6 bases; unmatched junction bases: 7. For the CDR3, the DNA is TGCGCCAGCAGCCCCGGGACAGGGAGAAATGGCTACACCTTC. Translated, it gives CASSPGTGRNGYTF.

This clonotype is labeled as medium-sized. The V call is TRBV7-9, the J call TRBJ1-1; D gene uncertain. The length of the CDR3 is 11 residues. Deletions cut 1 base from V and 11 bases from J, with 8 bases between. CDR1 is SEHNR and CDR2 is FQNEAQ in the germline V gene (reference sequence). As DNA, the CDR3 is TGTGCCAGCAGCTTAGGAAGGCACGCTTTCTTT. Translated, it gives CASSLGRHAFF.

This clonotype was counted at least ten times. The chain is built from TRBV2 and TRBJ2-1, with TRBD2 matching 8 bases. Per the germline V gene, CDR1 is SNHLY and CDR2 is FYNNEI. The CDR3 covers 13 residues. V shed 8 bases, J shed 2 bases, and the junction held 2 bases outside the gene matches. DNA of the CDR3: TGTGCCAGCCGACTAGCGACCTACAATGAGCAGTTCTTC. Amino acids: CASRLATYNEQFF.

This clonotype occurred many times. The chain has TRBV9 and TRBJ2-1, with no clear D. This CDR3 contains 15 residues. Germline CDR1 and CDR2: SGDLS and YYNGEE. The V end was cut by 0 bases, the J end by 4 bases, with 11 bases between. The DNA for the CDR3 is TGTGCCAGCAGCGTAGGAGCGCCCCCGTACAATGAGCAGTTCTTC. Its protein product is CASSVGAPPYNEQFF.

This clonotype ranks as medium-sized. The chain uses TRBV7-9 and TRBJ2-1; D gene uncertain. V shed 5 bases and J shed 0 bases, with 17 bases lying between them. The CDR3 length is 17 residues. Germline assignment: CDR1 SEHNR and CDR2 FQNEAQ (reference sequence). The CDR3 reads CASSPSWLMISYNEQFF. The DNA of the CDR3 is TGTGCCAGCAGCCCCAGTTGGCTGATGATCTCCTACAATGAGCAGTTCTTC.

This clonotype came up many times. J is TRBJ2-3 and V is TRBV25-1; possible D gene TRBD2, 5 bases. Germline V lookup: CDR1 MGHDK, CDR2 SYGVNS. V lost 2 bases to trimming and J lost 4 bases, with 13 bases between them. The CDR3 extends over 15 amino acids. In DNA, the CDR3 is TGTGCCAGCAGTGAAGCCCCGGACTGGGCAGATACGCAGTATTTT. It encodes CASSEAPDWADTQYF.